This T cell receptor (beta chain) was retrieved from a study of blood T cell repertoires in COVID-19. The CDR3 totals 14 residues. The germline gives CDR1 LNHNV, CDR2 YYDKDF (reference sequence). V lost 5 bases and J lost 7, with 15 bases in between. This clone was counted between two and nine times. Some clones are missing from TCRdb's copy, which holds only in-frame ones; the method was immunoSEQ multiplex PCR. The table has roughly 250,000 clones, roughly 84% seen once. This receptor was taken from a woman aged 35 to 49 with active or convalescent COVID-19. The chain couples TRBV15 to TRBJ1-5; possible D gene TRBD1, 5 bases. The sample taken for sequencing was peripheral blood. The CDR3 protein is CATSGPGAGQPQHF. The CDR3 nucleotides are TGTGCCACCAGCGGCCCTGGGGCTGGACAGCCCCAGCATTTT.